This TCR beta chain was profiled in a study of T cell responses to AZD1222 COVID-19 vaccine. Comments on this clone: Its target is unknown.

Pooled in the analysis were second doses at about 4 or about 12 weeks. This CDR3 is 15 amino acids long. V lost 3 bases to trimming and J lost 4 bases, with 14 bases between them. Germline CDR1 SGDLS, CDR2 YYNGEE. Repertoires were generated with immunoSEQ multiplex PCR, while TCRdb's copy carries only in-frame clones and drops some. The table includes 150,000 to 200,000 clones, roughly 87% detected once. Study-level findings and limits: AZD1222 recipients seropositive at baseline numbered only six or seven.

This clonotype was sampled from an adult who received the AZD1222 COVID-19 vaccine. J is TRBJ1-3 and V is TRBV9; D gene unclear. The sequencing used peripheral blood, collected 28 days after the second AZD1222 dose. The CDR3 is CASSADVARGNTIYF. DNA of the CDR3: TGTGCCAGCAGCGCCGACGTCGCAAGAGGAAACACCATATATTTT.